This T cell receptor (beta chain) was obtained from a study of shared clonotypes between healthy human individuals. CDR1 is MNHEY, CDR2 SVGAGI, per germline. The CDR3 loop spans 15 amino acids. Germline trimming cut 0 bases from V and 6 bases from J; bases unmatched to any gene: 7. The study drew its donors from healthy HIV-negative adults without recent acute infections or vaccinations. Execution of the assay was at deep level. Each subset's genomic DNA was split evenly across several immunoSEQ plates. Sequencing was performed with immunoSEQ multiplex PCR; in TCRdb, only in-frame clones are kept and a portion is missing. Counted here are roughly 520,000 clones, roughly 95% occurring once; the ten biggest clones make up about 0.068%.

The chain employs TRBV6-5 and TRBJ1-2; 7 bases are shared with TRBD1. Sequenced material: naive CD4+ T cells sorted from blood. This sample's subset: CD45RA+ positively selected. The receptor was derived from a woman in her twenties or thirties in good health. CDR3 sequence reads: CASSYSRDSINGYTF. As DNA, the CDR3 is TGTGCCAGCAGTTACTCGAGGGACAGCATAAATGGCTACACCTTC.